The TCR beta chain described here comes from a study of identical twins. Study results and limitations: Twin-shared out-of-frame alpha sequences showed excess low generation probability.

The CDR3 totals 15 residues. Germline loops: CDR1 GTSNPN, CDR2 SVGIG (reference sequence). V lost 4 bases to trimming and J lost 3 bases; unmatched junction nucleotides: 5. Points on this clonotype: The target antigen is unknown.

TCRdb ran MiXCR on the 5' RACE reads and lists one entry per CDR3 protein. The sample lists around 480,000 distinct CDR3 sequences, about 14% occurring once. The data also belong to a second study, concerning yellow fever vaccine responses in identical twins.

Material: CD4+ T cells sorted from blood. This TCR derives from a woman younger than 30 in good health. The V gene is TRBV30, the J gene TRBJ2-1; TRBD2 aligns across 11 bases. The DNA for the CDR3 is TGTGCCTGGATAAGACTAGCGGGATTCTACAATGAGCAGTTCTTC. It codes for CAWIRLAGFYNEQFF. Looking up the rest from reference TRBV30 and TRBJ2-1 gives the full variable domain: SQTIHQWPATLVQPVGSPLSLECTVEGTSNPNLYWYRQAAGRGLQLLFYSVGIGQISSEVPQNLSASRPQDRQFILSSKKLLLSDSGFYLCAWIRLAGFYNEQFFGPGTRLTVL.